The 18 T cell receptor beta chains below come from one sample, sequenced in a study of T cell changes during pregnancy in multiple sclerosis. Only in-frame clones appear in the TCRdb table, and some are missing; sequencing was by immunoSEQ multiplex PCR. The sample lists 40,000 to 60,000 clones, roughly 88% occurring once. This specimen was peripheral blood, taken in the first trimester of pregnancy. Receptor source: a female donor in good health, enrolled as a control in a pregnancy study.

The chain combines TRBV5-4 with TRBJ1-6, with D uncertain. There are 15 residues in the CDR3. The V gene's germline CDR1 is SGHNT and CDR2 YYREEE (reference sequence). Trimming took 0 bases from V and 0 from J, leaving 4 bases between them. CDR3: CASSLGSSYNSPLHF. The CDR3 coding sequence is TGTGCCAGCAGCTTGGGGAGCTCCTATAATTCACCCCTCCACTTT.

The rearrangement links TRBV29-1 to TRBJ1-4; D ambiguous. Trimming left V 4 bases short and J 4 bases short, with 7 bases between. Germline-derived CDR1 and CDR2 are SQVTM and ANQGSEA. This CDR3 contains 12 residues. The CDR3 is CSVALDNEKLFF. The CDR3 DNA follows: TGCAGCGTTGCTTTAGATAATGAAAAACTGTTTTTT.

The count of this clone is one. The gene calls are TRBV6-1 and TRBJ2-2; 7 nucleotides agree with TRBD1. J was trimmed by 13 bases and V by 4 bases; bases with no gene match: 9. CDR1 and CDR2 (germline): MNHNS, SASEGT. This CDR3 is built from 13 residues. The CDR3 sequence: CASSVRGSGRLFF. The CDR3 DNA sequence: TGTGCCAGCAGTGTCAGGGGGTCCGGTCGGCTGTTTTTT.

The chain links TRBV28 to TRBJ1-1; tentative D call: TRBD1 (5 bases). CDR1 is MDHEN and CDR2 is SYDVKM in the germline V gene. Between the trimmed V and J ends, which lost 3 bases and 1 base, there was a span of 9 bases. The CDR3 is 14 residues long. Here the CDR3 reads CASSFPTANTEAFF. The CDR3 DNA reads as TGTGCCAGCAGTTTCCCGACAGCGAACACTGAAGCTTTCTTT.

The J gene is TRBJ2-5, the V gene TRBV7-2; 10 bases match TRBD2. Per germline, CDR1 SGHTA and CDR2 FQGNSA. J lost 4 bases, V lost 3 bases, and 8 bases had no gene match. The length of the CDR3 is 16 residues. The DNA of the CDR3 is TGTGCCAGCAGCTTTGCCTCTAGCGGGAGTAGAGAGACCCAGTACTTC. This encodes CASSFASSGSRETQYF. The full variable domain, in which reference TRBV7-2 and TRBJ2-5 provide the parts outside the CDR3, is GAGVSQSPSNKVTEKGKDVELRCDPISGHTALYWYRQSLGQGLEFLIYFQGNSAPDKSGLPSDRFSAERTGGSVSTLTIQRTQQEDSAVYLCASSFASSGSRETQYFGPGTRLLVL.

The CDR3 sequence is CASTPAITGGPYEQYF. CDR3 nucleotides: TGTGCCAGCACCCCCGCGATTACGGGGGGGCCCTACGAGCAGTACTTC. The chain links TRBV5-5 to TRBJ2-7; 8 bases are a match to TRBD2. The germline CDR1 and CDR2 sequences are SGHKS and YYEKEE (reference sequence). J was trimmed by 2 bases and V by 6 bases; bases with no gene match: 13. The CDR3 has 16 amino acids. The full variable domain, completed using reference TRBV5-5 and TRBJ2-7, is DAGVTQSPTHLIKTRGQQVTLRCSPISGHKSVSWYQQVLGQGPQFIFQYYEKEERGRGNFPDRFSARQFPNYSSELNVNALLLGDSALYLCASTPAITGGPYEQYFGPGTRLTVT.

The rearrangement joins TRBV5-4 to TRBJ2-3, with 12 bases aligning to TRBD2. This CDR3 has 16 residues. J lost 5 bases, V lost 7 bases, and 11 bases had no gene match. Per the germline V gene, CDR1 is SGHNT and CDR2 is YYREEE (reference sequence). CDR3 sequence (DNA): TGTGCCAGCGCGGGACTAGCGGGCGTCGGAGGAGATACGCAGTATTTT. Translated: CASAGLAGVGGDTQYF.

A single count supports this clone. One end of the junction varies from germline; a read error may be responsible. The gene calls are TRBV6-6 and TRBJ2-7; tentatively, D is TRBD2 (5 bases). Germline CDR1 reads MNHNY; CDR2 reads SVGAGI (reference sequence). The length of the CDR3 is 11 residues. The CDR3 DNA reads TGTGCCAGCAGTTACAGCGGTCCTCTTTTCTTC. This encodes CASSYSGPLFF.

The chain carries TRBV9 and TRBJ2-3, with TRBD1 as a possible D gene (5 bases). The CDR3 totals 12 residues. Between the trimmed V and J ends, which lost 3 bases and 6 bases, there was a span of 8 bases. Germline V lookup: CDR1 SGDLS, CDR2 YYNGEE. CDR3 residues: CASSGGRDTQYF. CDR3 nucleotide sequence: TGTGCCAGCAGCGGGGGCCGGGATACGCAGTATTTT.

This chain joins TRBV28 and TRBJ2-1; D uncertain. In germline, CDR1 is MDHEN, CDR2 SYDVKM. The CDR3 loop spans 12 amino acids. Trimming removed 6 bases at V and 10 bases at J, with 13 bases between. For the CDR3, the DNA is TGTGCCAGCAGAAAAGACGTGAGGGAGCAGTTCTTC. Its protein product is CASRKDVREQFF.

The chain links TRBV6-5 to TRBJ1-2; 7 nucleotides match TRBD1. The CDR3 sequence is 13 residues long. Trimming took 8 bases from V and 4 from J; bases not matched to a gene: 7. Germline V gene data show CDR1 as MNHEY and CDR2 as SVGAGI. CDR3 in amino acids: CASGQGQAYGYTF. The CDR3, as DNA: TGTGCCAGCGGACAAGGACAGGCCTATGGCTACACCTTC.

The chain carries TRBV19 and TRBJ1-6, with unresolved D. From germline, CDR1 is LNHDA and CDR2 SQIVND (reference sequence). V dropped 3 bases and J dropped 7 bases, with 13 bases sitting between them. The CDR3 contains 15 residues. DNA of the CDR3: TGTGCCAGTAGTATGGGCAGCAACCTAAATTCACCCCTCCACTTT. It translates to CASSMGSNLNSPLHF.

The chain has TRBV7-9 and TRBJ1-2, with D perhaps TRBD1 (6 bases). Germline values: CDR1 SEHNR, CDR2 FQNEAQ (reference sequence). The V gene lost 3 bases and the J gene lost 6 bases, with 11 bases spanning the gap. The CDR3 loop spans 13 amino acids. In nucleotides, the CDR3 is TGTGCCAGCAGCTTCACAGGGTATAATGGCTACACCTTC. Its translation: CASSFTGYNGYTF.

This chain uses TRBV7-3 with TRBJ2-2, with D possibly TRBD2 on 6 matching bases. V lost 1 base and J lost 2, with 11 bases in between. There are 16 residues in the CDR3. Germline CDR1 SGHTA, CDR2 FQGTGA. In nucleotides, the CDR3 is TGTGCCAGCAGCTTAAGTCCCGCGGGAAACACCGGGGAGCTGTTTTTT. This encodes CASSLSPAGNTGELFF.

V is TRBV7-9 and J is TRBJ1-2; 7 bases line up with TRBD1. Germline CDR1 reads SEHNR; CDR2 reads FQNEAQ (reference sequence). The V segment lost 5 bases and the J segment 0 bases; nucleotides outside the gene matches: 3. This CDR3 comprises 14 residues. As DNA, the CDR3 is TGTGCCAGCAGCCTCGGGACAGCTAACTATGGCTACACCTTC. Its translation: CASSLGTANYGYTF. The full variable domain, rest sourced from reference TRBV7-9 and TRBJ1-2, is DTGVSQNPRHKITKRGQNVTFRCDPISEHNRLYWYRQTLGQGPEFLTYFQNEAQLEKSRLLSDRFSAERPKGSFSTLEIQRTEQGDSAMYLCASSLGTANYGYTFGSGTRLTVV.

Only a few counts were recorded for this clone. The V call is TRBV11-2, the J call TRBJ2-3; 16 positions agree with TRBD2. This CDR3 has 17 amino acids. V shed 5 bases and J 8 bases; nucleotides not matched to a gene: 10. Germline V gene lookup returns CDR1 SGHAT and CDR2 FQNNGV. CDR3 coding DNA: TGTGCCAGCAGCCCGACGGGACTAGCGGGAGGGCGAGGTACGCAGTATTTT. Translating gives CASSPTGLAGGRGTQYF.

The chain has TRBV5-1 and TRBJ1-6; D unclear. Trimming stripped 4 bases from V and 8 bases from J, with 22 bases between. The germline gives CDR1 SGHRS, CDR2 YFSETQ. The CDR3 runs to 17 residues. The CDR3 bases are TGCGCCAGCAGCCCATTCGTGGGATCCGGGATTGATTCACCCCTCCACTTT. It is translated as CASSPFVGSGIDSPLHF.

The chain uses TRBV28 and TRBJ1-6; TRBD1 might be the D (5 bases). Germline lookup yields CDR1 MDHEN and CDR2 SYDVKM. The V and J ends lost 3 bases and 5 bases respectively, with 11 bases between them. The CDR3 contains 15 residues. Here the CDR3 reads CASSLATANNSPLHF. The CDR3 bases are TGTGCCAGCAGTTTGGCGACAGCAAATAATTCACCCCTCCACTTT. The full variable domain, rest sourced from reference TRBV28 and TRBJ1-6, is DVKVTQSSRYLVKRTGEKVFLECVQDMDHENMFWYRQDPGLGLRLIYFSYDVKMKEKGDIPEGYSVSREKKERFSLILESASTNQTSMYLCASSLATANNSPLHFGNGTRLTVT.